Listed below are T cell receptor beta chains from one sample, sequenced in a study of T cells after yellow fever vaccination. TCRdb called the 5' RACE reads again in MiXCR, with one record for every CDR3 protein. This table holds around 310,000 distinct CDR3 sequences, 3.5% to 5% found once. The starting material was PBMCs, obtained 15 days after the yellow fever booster vaccination. The receptor set was obtained from a man between 18 and 35 years old who received the YFV17D yellow fever vaccine. Each CDR3 is given with its conserved first and last residue. The D gene is left open where the match is weak. Size is omitted from some rows. Given values are once, few, many or a class for expanded clones.

v_call: TRBV6-1
j_call: TRBJ1-2
d_call: -
clone_size: many
cdr3_nt: TGTGCCAGCAGTGAAGGCGCGGGGAGCGGCGGCTACACCTTC
cdr3_aa: CASSEGAGSGGYTF

v_call: TRBV11-2
j_call: TRBJ2-1
d_call: TRBD2
clone_size: few
cdr3_nt: TGTGCCAGCAGCCCTTTTAGAGCGGGGGATGAGCAGTTCTTC
cdr3_aa: CASSPFRAGDEQFF

v_call: TRBV11-1
j_call: TRBJ2-5
d_call: TRBD1
clone_size: many
cdr3_nt: TGTGCCAGCAGCAGCACAGGGGGCCAAGAGACCCAGTACTTC
cdr3_aa: CASSSTGGQETQYF

v_call: TRBV6-5
j_call: TRBJ2-5
d_call: -
clone_size: many
cdr3_nt: TGTGCCAGCAGTTACTCGAACGGGGGCCAAGAGACCCAGTACTTC
cdr3_aa: CASSYSNGGQETQYF

v_call: TRBV10-3
j_call: TRBJ2-1
d_call: -
clone_size: few
cdr3_nt: TGTGCCATCAGTGGTGGAGAGGGTATTTACAATGAGCAGTTCTTC
cdr3_aa: CAISGGEGIYNEQFF

v_call: TRBV12-3/TRBV12-4
j_call: TRBJ1-6
d_call: -
clone_size: -
cdr3_nt: TGTGCCAGCAGTTTACGGGGGGCAAGTAGTAATTCACCCCTCCACTTT
cdr3_aa: CASSLRGASSNSPLHF

v_call: TRBV7-2
j_call: TRBJ2-1
d_call: -
clone_size: many
cdr3_nt: TGTGCCAGCAGCTCCATCGGGACACAACAGTTCTTC
cdr3_aa: CASSSIGTQQFF

v_call: TRBV5-1
j_call: TRBJ2-1
d_call: -
clone_size: few
cdr3_nt: TGCGCCAGCAGCTTGGTAGTGACAGGCGGGAATGAGCAGTTCTTC
cdr3_aa: CASSLVVTGGNEQFF

v_call: TRBV7-2
j_call: TRBJ2-3
d_call: -
clone_size: few
cdr3_nt: TGTGCCAGCAGCTTATGGTTGGGATTAGTAAGCACAGATACGCAGTATTTT
cdr3_aa: CASSLWLGLVSTDTQYF

v_call: TRBV7-9
j_call: TRBJ1-2
d_call: -
clone_size: many
cdr3_nt: TGTGCCAGCAGCTTAGACGGTTATGGCTACACCTTC
cdr3_aa: CASSLDGYGYTF

v_call: TRBV7-8
j_call: TRBJ2-1
d_call: -
clone_size: many
cdr3_nt: TGTGCCAGCAGCTTAGGGGCCAGCTACAATGAGCAGTTCTTC
cdr3_aa: CASSLGASYNEQFF

v_call: TRBV3-1
j_call: TRBJ1-5
d_call: -
clone_size: few
cdr3_nt: TGTGCCAGCAGCCAAGATTGGGGGCAGGAGCCCCAGCATTTT
cdr3_aa: CASSQDWGQEPQHF

v_call: TRBV7-2
j_call: TRBJ1-1
d_call: TRBD1
clone_size: many
cdr3_nt: TGTGCCAGCAGCTTAGGGACAGGGTTGGAAGCTTTCTTT
cdr3_aa: CASSLGTGLEAFF

v_call: TRBV27
j_call: TRBJ2-3
d_call: TRBD2
clone_size: many
cdr3_nt: TGTGCCAGCAGTTTATCGGGGCGGGGGAGCACAGATACGCAGTATTTT
cdr3_aa: CASSLSGRGSTDTQYF

v_call: TRBV5-1
j_call: TRBJ1-2
d_call: TRBD1
clone_size: few
cdr3_nt: TGCGCCAGCAGCTTTGACAGGGTAGAGATTGATGGCTACACCTTC
cdr3_aa: CASSFDRVEIDGYTF

v_call: TRBV29-1
j_call: TRBJ2-1
d_call: -
clone_size: few
cdr3_nt: TGCAGCGTTCACCGGACAAGCTCCTACAATGAGCAGTTCTTC
cdr3_aa: CSVHRTSSYNEQFF

v_call: TRBV23-1
j_call: TRBJ2-2
d_call: TRBD1
clone_size: -
cdr3_nt: TGCGCCAGCAGTCAATCGTGGCAGGGGGTACCTGCGAACACCGGGGAGCTGTTTTTT
cdr3_aa: CASSQSWQGVPANTGELFF

v_call: TRBV6-4
j_call: TRBJ2-1
d_call: -
clone_size: many
cdr3_nt: TGTGCCAGCAGTTGCTTACAAGACGGCCACAATGAGCAGTTCTTC
cdr3_aa: CASSCLQDGHNEQFF

v_call: TRBV29-1
j_call: TRBJ2-5
d_call: -
clone_size: -
cdr3_nt: TGCAGCGTAGACCGGGACGGTGAAGAGACCCAGTACTTC
cdr3_aa: CSVDRDGEETQYF

v_call: TRBV18
j_call: TRBJ1-2
d_call: -
clone_size: few
cdr3_nt: TGTGCCAGCTCACCAATGTCCTCCCGGAGGGATGGCTACACCTTC
cdr3_aa: CASSPMSSRRDGYTF

v_call: TRBV3-1
j_call: TRBJ2-5
d_call: -
clone_size: few
cdr3_nt: TGTGCCAGCAGCCAGTGGGAAGAGACCCAGTACTTC
cdr3_aa: CASSQWEETQYF

v_call: TRBV6-2/TRBV6-3
j_call: TRBJ1-2
d_call: -
clone_size: few
cdr3_nt: TGTGCCAGCATCAACAGATACAGCTATGGCTACACCTTC
cdr3_aa: CASINRYSYGYTF

v_call: TRBV7-9
j_call: TRBJ1-5
d_call: -
clone_size: many
cdr3_nt: TGTGCCAGCAGCCCATCCGGGACCAATCAGCCCCAGCATTTT
cdr3_aa: CASSPSGTNQPQHF

v_call: TRBV5-1
j_call: TRBJ2-1
d_call: TRBD1
clone_size: -
cdr3_nt: TGCGCCAGCAGCCTCGGACAGGGATTGGATGAGCAGTTCTTC
cdr3_aa: CASSLGQGLDEQFF

v_call: TRBV20-1
j_call: TRBJ2-2
d_call: TRBD1
clone_size: few
cdr3_nt: TGCAGTGCTACCGGGACAGGTTTCTACGGGGAGCTGTTTTTT
cdr3_aa: CSATGTGFYGELFF

v_call: TRBV7-2
j_call: TRBJ2-5
d_call: TRBD2
clone_size: many
cdr3_nt: TGTGCCAGCAGCCCATTAGCGGGGGGGCGAGAGACCCAGTACTTC
cdr3_aa: CASSPLAGGRETQYF

v_call: TRBV24-1
j_call: TRBJ1-2
d_call: -
clone_size: -
cdr3_nt: TGTGCCACCAGTGATTTGCGGGACCCCGGACGCTACACCTTC
cdr3_aa: CATSDLRDPGRYTF

v_call: TRBV20-1
j_call: TRBJ1-1
d_call: -
clone_size: many
cdr3_nt: TGCAGTGCTAGAGCGCGGAGCCTGAACACTGAAGCTTTCTTT
cdr3_aa: CSARARSLNTEAFF

v_call: TRBV6-5
j_call: TRBJ2-3
d_call: -
clone_size: -
cdr3_nt: TGTGCCAGCAGTTACTCGAATCGGCTCGGAGATACGCAGTATTTT
cdr3_aa: CASSYSNRLGDTQYF

v_call: TRBV6-2/TRBV6-3
j_call: TRBJ2-3
d_call: -
clone_size: many
cdr3_nt: TGTGCCAGCGAGTGGGGCCAGGAAGATACGCAGTATTTT
cdr3_aa: CASEWGQEDTQYF

v_call: TRBV27
j_call: TRBJ1-1
d_call: -
clone_size: many
cdr3_nt: TGTGCCAGTAAAGTGAACACTGAAGCTTTCTTT
cdr3_aa: CASKVNTEAFF

v_call: TRBV7-9
j_call: TRBJ2-5
d_call: -
clone_size: many
cdr3_nt: TGTGCCAGCAGCTTTGAGGGCGAGGAGACCCAGTACTTC
cdr3_aa: CASSFEGEETQYF

v_call: TRBV21-1
j_call: TRBJ1-1
d_call: -
clone_size: -
cdr3_nt: TGTGCCAGCAGCAGGGAGGCCGACAGGGAACAAATTGAAGCTTTCTTT
cdr3_aa: CASSREADREQIEAFF